Below are 6 T cell receptor beta chains sequenced from a single sample in a study of T cells after yellow fever vaccination. From the 5' RACE reads, TCRdb called clonotypes with MiXCR, one entry per CDR3 protein. The sample yields a few hundred thousand distinct CDR3 sequences, 8% to 9.5% seen once. The sequencing used PBMCs, collected approximately 47 days after the first yellow fever vaccination. The receptors were gathered from a man aged 18-30 years who received the YFV17D yellow fever vaccine.

The chain links TRBV7-2 to TRBJ2-3; D is undetermined. Trimming shortened V by 5 bases and J by 6 bases, and 9 bases separated the two germline ends. The germline gives CDR1 SGHTA, CDR2 FQGNSA. The CDR3 extends over 12 amino acids. Here the CDR3 reads CASSQTRDTQYF. The CDR3 DNA follows: TGTGCCAGCAGCCAGACAAGGGATACGCAGTATTTT.

In this sample, this clonotype turned up a few times. The V call is TRBV5-6, the J call TRBJ2-1; 8 bases are a match to TRBD1. From germline, CDR1 is SGHDT and CDR2 YYEEEE. The V and J ends lost 0 bases and 1 base, in that order; junction bases with no gene match: 6. The CDR3 runs to 17 residues. In DNA, the CDR3 is TGTGCCAGCAGCTTGGCGACAGGGGTTATGTCCTACAATGAGCAGTTCTTC. Encoded protein: CASSLATGVMSYNEQFF.

This clonotype was recorded many times. The J gene is TRBJ1-6, the V gene TRBV5-1; no definite D call. Trimming pared 0 bases from V and 5 bases from J, leaving 12 bases between. CDR3 length equals 16 residues. Looked up from germline, CDR1 is SGHRS and CDR2 is YFSETQ. The CDR3 protein is CASSLAGPENNSPLHF. CDR3 bases: TGCGCCAGCAGCTTGGCCGGTCCAGAAAATAATTCACCCCTCCACTTT.

This clonotype was detected a few times. This chain joins TRBV24-1 and TRBJ1-1; 8 bases agree with TRBD1. The CDR3 has 19 residues. The V gene's germline CDR1 is KGHDR and CDR2 SFDVKD. The J segment lost 1 base and the V segment lost 5 bases, leaving 17 bases of the junction unmatched. CDR3 loop: CATSATSASSGTGNTEAFF. The CDR3 DNA reads TGTGCCACCAGTGCCACTTCCGCCTCATCCGGGACAGGGAACACTGAAGCTTTCTTT.

The CDR3 coding sequence is TGTGCCAGCAGCCAAGCCGAGGGGCGGCAGCCCCAGCATTTT. It is translated as CASSQAEGRQPQHF. This chain uses TRBV9 with TRBJ1-5; tentatively, D is TRBD1 (5 bases). CDR1 is SGDLS and CDR2 is YYNGEE in the germline V gene. V dropped 4 bases and J dropped 7 bases, with 15 bases sitting between them. The length of the CDR3 is 14 residues. The full variable domain, rest sourced from reference TRBV9 and TRBJ1-5, is DSGVTQTPKHLITATGQRVTLRCSPRSGDLSVYWYQQSLDQGLQFLIQYYNGEERAKGNILERFSAQQFPDLHSELNLSSLELGDSALYFCASSQAEGRQPQHFGDGTRLSIL.

This clonotype occurred a few times. The V call is TRBV12-3 or TRBV12-4, the J call TRBJ2-2; no clear D gene. V was cut by 6 bases and J by 2 bases, with 13 bases left in between. CDR3 length: 15 amino acids. The CDR3 bases are TGTGCCAGCAGCCTCTTGCGGAGAAACACCGGGGAGCTGTTTTTT. Its protein product is CASSLLRRNTGELFF.